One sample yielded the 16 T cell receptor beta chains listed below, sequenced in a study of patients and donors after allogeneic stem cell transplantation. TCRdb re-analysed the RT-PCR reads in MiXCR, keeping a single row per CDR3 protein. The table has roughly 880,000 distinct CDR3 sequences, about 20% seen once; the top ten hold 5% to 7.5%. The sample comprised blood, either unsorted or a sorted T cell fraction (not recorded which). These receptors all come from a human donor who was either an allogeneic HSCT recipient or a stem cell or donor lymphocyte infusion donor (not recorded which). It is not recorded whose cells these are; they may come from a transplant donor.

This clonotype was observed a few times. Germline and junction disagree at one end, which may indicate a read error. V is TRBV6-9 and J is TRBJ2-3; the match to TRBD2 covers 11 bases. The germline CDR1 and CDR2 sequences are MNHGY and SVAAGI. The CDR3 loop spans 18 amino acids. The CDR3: CASSNSRLAGGSTDTQYF. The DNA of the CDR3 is TGTGCCAGCAGTAATTCGCGGCTAGCGGGGGGAAGCACAGATACGCAGTATTTT.

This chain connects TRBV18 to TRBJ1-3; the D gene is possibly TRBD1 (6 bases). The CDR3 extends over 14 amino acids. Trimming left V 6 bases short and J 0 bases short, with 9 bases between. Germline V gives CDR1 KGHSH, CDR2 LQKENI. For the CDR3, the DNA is TGTGCCAGCTCGGGGGCGGACTCTGGAAACACCATATATTTT. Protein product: CASSGADSGNTIYF.

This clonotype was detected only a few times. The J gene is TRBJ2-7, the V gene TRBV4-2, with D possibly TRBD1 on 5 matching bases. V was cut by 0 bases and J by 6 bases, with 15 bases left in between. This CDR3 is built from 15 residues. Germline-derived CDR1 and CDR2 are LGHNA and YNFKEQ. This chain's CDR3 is CASSQEYQQALEQYF. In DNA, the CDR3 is TGTGCCAGCAGCCAAGAATATCAACAGGCCCTCGAGCAGTACTTC.

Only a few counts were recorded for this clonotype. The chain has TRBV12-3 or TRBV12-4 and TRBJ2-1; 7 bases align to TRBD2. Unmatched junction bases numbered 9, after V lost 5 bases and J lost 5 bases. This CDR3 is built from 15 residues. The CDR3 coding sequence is TGTGCCAGCAGTCCCCAAGCGGGACCCCACAATGAGCAGTTCTTC. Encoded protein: CASSPQAGPHNEQFF.

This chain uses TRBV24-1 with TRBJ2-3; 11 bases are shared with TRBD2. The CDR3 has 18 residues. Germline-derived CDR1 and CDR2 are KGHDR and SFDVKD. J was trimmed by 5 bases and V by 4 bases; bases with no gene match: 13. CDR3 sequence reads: CATSDPATSGNRGDTQYF. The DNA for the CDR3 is TGTGCCACCAGTGACCCAGCGACTAGCGGGAACCGTGGAGATACGCAGTATTTT.

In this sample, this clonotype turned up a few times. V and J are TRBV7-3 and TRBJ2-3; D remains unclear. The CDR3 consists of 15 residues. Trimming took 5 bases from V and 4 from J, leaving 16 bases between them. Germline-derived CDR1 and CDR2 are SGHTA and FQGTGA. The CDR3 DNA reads TGTGCCAGCAGCCCCCGGAAAGGGTCCCCAGATACGCAGTATTTT. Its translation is CASSPRKGSPDTQYF.

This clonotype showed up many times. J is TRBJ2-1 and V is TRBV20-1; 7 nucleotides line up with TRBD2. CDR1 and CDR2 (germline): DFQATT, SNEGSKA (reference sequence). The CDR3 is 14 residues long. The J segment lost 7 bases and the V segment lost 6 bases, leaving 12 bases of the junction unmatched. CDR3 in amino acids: CSAREGSLFNEQFF. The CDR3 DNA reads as TGCAGTGCAAGGGAGGGCTCTCTCTTTAATGAGCAGTTCTTC.

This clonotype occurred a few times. CDR3 loop: CASSALQGSTYEQYF. In DNA form, the CDR3 reads TGTGCCAGCAGCGCACTACAGGGGTCGACCTACGAGCAGTACTTC. J is TRBJ2-7 and V is TRBV7-9, with 7 bases matching TRBD1. The CDR3 contains 15 residues. Germline CDR1 and CDR2: SEHNR and FQNEAQ (reference sequence). The ends lost 5 bases at V and 2 bases at J; junction bases unmatched: 9.

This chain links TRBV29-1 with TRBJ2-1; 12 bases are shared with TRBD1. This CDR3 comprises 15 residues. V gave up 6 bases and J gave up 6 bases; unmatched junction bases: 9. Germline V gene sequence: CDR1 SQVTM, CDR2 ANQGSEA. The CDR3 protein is CSVARDRGRGNEQFF. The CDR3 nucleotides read TGCAGCGTAGCCCGGGACAGGGGGCGAGGCAATGAGCAGTTCTTC.

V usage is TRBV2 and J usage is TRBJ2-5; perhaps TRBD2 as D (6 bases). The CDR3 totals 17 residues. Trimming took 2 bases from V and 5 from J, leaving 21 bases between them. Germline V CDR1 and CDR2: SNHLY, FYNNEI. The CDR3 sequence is CASSESLGYSLAETQYF. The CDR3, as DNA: TGTGCCAGCAGTGAAAGTCTAGGTTACAGCCTAGCGGAGACCCAGTACTTC.

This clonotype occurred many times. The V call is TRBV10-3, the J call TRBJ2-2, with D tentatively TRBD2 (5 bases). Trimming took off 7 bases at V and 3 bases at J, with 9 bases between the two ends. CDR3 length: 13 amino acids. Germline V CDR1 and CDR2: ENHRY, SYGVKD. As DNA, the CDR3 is TGTGCCATCAAGGAGGTCTACACCGGGGAGCTGTTTTTT. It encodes CAIKEVYTGELFF.

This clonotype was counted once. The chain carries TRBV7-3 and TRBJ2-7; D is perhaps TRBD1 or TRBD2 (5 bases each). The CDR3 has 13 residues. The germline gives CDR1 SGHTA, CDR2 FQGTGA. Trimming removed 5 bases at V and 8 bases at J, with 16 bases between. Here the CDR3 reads CASSPSGTEKQYF. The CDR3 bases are TGTGCCAGCAGCCCCTCCGGGACGGAAAAGCAGTACTTC.

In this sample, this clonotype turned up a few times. The CDR3: CASSATGSQDTQYF. DNA for the CDR3: TGTGCCAGCAGTGCTACAGGGTCACAAGATACGCAGTATTTT. The genes are TRBV25-1 and TRBJ2-3; maybe TRBD1 (6 bases). Germline V lookup: CDR1 MGHDK, CDR2 SYGVNS. This CDR3 spans 14 amino acids. V lost 4 bases and J 5 bases, leaving 13 bases between the germline ends. The complete variable domain, with remaining parts taken from reference TRBV25-1 and TRBJ2-3, reads EADIYQTPRYLVIGTGKKITLECSQTMGHDKMYWYQQDPGMELHLIHYSYGVNSTEKGDLSSESTVSRIRTEHFPLTLESARPSHTSQYLCASSATGSQDTQYFGPGTRLTVL.

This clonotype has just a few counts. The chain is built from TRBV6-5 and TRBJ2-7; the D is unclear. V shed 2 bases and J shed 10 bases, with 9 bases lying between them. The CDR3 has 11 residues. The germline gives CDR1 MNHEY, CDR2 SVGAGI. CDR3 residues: CASSYASIQYF. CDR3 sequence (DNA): TGTGCCAGCAGTTACGCGAGCATCCAGTACTTC.

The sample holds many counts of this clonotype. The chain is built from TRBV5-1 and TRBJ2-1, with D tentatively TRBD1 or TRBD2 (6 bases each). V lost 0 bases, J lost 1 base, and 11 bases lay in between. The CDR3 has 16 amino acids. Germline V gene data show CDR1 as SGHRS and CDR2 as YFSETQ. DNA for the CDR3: TGCGCCAGCAGCTTGGTAGGCGGGACATCCTACAATGAGCAGTTCTTC. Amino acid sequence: CASSLVGGTSYNEQFF.

CDR3 coding DNA: TGCGCCAGCAGCCCCATTGACCACTCCTACGAGCAGTACTTC. It yields the protein CASSPIDHSYEQYF. The J gene is TRBJ2-7, the V gene TRBV5-1; D gene ambiguous. The CDR3 loop spans 14 amino acids. V lost 4 bases to trimming and J lost 0 bases, with 11 bases between them. Germline loops: CDR1 SGHRS, CDR2 YFSETQ.